This TCR beta chain was profiled in a study of T-cell memory formation after mild COVID-19. Turning to the study itself: Across donors, TCR clusters were largely donor specific. Overall study results and limits: Clonal second-wave expansions that peaked on day 37 had unconfirmed SARS-CoV-2 specificity. A subset of responding clones appeared in pre-infection memory, suggesting cross-reactive memory joined. Shrinking CD4+ clones resided mostly in CM and EM, and CD8+ ones in EMRA.

This clonotype was observed a handful of times. Its antigen is not identified. The CDR3 spans 13 residues. Germline CDR1 and CDR2: SGHTA and FQGNSA. The V and J ends lost 5 bases and 8 bases, in that order; junction bases with no gene match: 6. A single record per CDR3 protein comes from TCRdb applying MiXCR to the 5' RACE reads. The table has hundreds of thousands of distinct CDR3 sequences, about 13% seen once; the top ten hold about a fifth. The chain employs TRBV7-2 and TRBJ2-4, with 7 bases aligning to TRBD2. Sequencing was performed on PBMCs or a T cell subset sorted from them (not recorded which). The sequence derives from a man aged 18 to 30 who had mild COVID-19 (a few samples of this study predate the infection). Cell type and time point are not known. The CDR3 here is CASSLGGRDIQYF. In DNA form, the CDR3 reads TGTGCCAGCAGCCTGGGAGGGCGAGACATTCAGTACTTC.